This T cell receptor beta chain was recovered during a study of T-cell reconstitution after alpha-beta-depleted transplantation in children. Study-wide points: Several hundred expanded graft clones reportedly gave rise to the alpha-beta T cells present about two months after transplant. One year post-transplant, T-cell counts and diversity were largely derived from T cells produced anew. The origin of high day-60 TCRbeta diversity in some patients lay in surviving recipient T cells and thymic progenitors.

As it was prepared, the TCRbeta library received unique molecular identifiers. Using its own MiXCR run on the PCR reads, TCRdb lists one record per CDR3 protein. Here the sample spans tens of thousands of distinct CDR3 sequences, 44% being singletons. As regards this clonotype: Its antigen is not identified.

With 9 bases removed from V and 0 bases from J, the gap between germline ends came to 6 bases. CDR3 length: 11 amino acids. Germline V gives CDR1 ENHRY, CDR2 SYGVKD. This sequence joins TRBV10-3 and TRBJ2-7; D gene uncertain. The sample here was PBMCs, mostly from graft donor cells, taken 360 days after TCRalphabeta/CD19-depleted stem cell transplant. This TCR came from a male patient aged 5 to 17 who had a stem cell transplant for acute lymphoblastic leukemia, so the T cells may come from the graft donor. This CDR3 reads CAMGSSYEQYF. The CDR3, as DNA: TGTGCCATGGGAAGCTCCTACGAGCAGTACTTC.